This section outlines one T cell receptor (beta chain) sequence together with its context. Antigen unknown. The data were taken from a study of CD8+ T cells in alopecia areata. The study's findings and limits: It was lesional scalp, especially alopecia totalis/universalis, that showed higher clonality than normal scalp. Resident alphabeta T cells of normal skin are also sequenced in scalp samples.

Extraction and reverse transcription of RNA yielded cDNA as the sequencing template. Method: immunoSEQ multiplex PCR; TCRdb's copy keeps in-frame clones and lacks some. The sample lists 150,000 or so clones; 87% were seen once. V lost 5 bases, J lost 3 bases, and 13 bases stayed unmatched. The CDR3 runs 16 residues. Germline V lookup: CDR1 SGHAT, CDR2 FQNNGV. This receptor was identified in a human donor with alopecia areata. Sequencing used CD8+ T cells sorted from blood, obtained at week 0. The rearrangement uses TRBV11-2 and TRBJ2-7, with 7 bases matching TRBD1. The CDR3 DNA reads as TGTGCCAGCAGCCCGTCCCCCGGGACAGCCTTCTACGAGCAGTACTTC. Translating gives CASSPSPGTAFYEQYF.